This entry features one T cell receptor (beta chain) sequence. Sequenced by immunoSEQ multiplex PCR; TCRdb stores in-frame clones only, minus some. Of under 350,000 clones listed, about 89% are singletons. Trimming shortened V by 0 bases and J by 1 base, and 11 bases separated the two germline ends. Germline assignment: CDR1 SGHKS and CDR2 YYEKEE (reference sequence). The CDR3 extends over 16 amino acids. The data belong to a study of blood T cell repertoires in COVID-19. This TCR came from a woman in her thirties or forties who had recovered from COVID-19. The material sequenced was PBMCs or T cells enriched from blood (not recorded which). The V call is TRBV5-5, the J call TRBJ1-3; D unresolved. The CDR3 here is CASSLEAVQSGNTIYF. CDR3 DNA sequence: TGTGCCAGCAGCTTGGAAGCCGTCCAATCTGGAAACACCATATATTTT.